A single sample is the source of the 18 T cell receptor beta chains below, sequenced in a study of response to subunit inactivated influenza vaccine. One entry per CDR3 protein, called by TCRdb with MiXCR from the RT-PCR reads. The sample holds about 500,000 distinct CDR3 sequences, around 13% seen once. The sequences come from PBMCs from blood, collected roughly 6 weeks after vaccination. The source of these receptors is a man between 50 and 59 years old who received an inactivated influenza vaccine.

The V and J genes are TRBV15 and TRBJ2-7; 10 positions match TRBD1. The length of the CDR3 is 15 residues. Trimming at V came to 2 bases and at J to 5 bases, leaving 6 bases not matched to a gene. In germline, CDR1 is LNHNV, CDR2 YYDKDF (reference sequence). The CDR3 DNA sequence: TGTGCCACCAGCAGACGCGACAGGGGGCCTCACGAGCAGTACTTC. This sequence encodes CATSRRDRGPHEQYF.

To note about this clonotype: An end of the junction differs from the germline gene, which may be a read error. The CDR3 protein is CTSSLALRGLAGIYEQYF. The CDR3 nucleotides read TGTACCAGCAGTTTAGCGCTAAGGGGACTAGCGGGTATCTACGAGCAGTACTTC. The chain carries TRBV12-3 or TRBV12-4 and TRBJ2-7, with 12 bases identical to TRBD2. CDR3 length equals 18 residues.

This clonotype was picked up many times. This chain uses TRBV7-6 with TRBJ2-1; 8 nucleotides match TRBD1. The V gene's germline CDR1 is SGHVS and CDR2 FNYEAQ. The V gene end was trimmed by 6 bases and the J gene end by 10 bases; junction bases not matched to a gene: 5. There are 12 residues in the CDR3. The CDR3 bases are TGTGCCAGCAGTCTAACAGGGGGAGAGCAGTTCTTC. This codes for CASSLTGGEQFF. Combining the CDR3 with reference TRBV7-6 and TRBJ2-1 gives the whole variable domain GAGVSQSPRYKVTKRGQDVALRCDPISGHVSLYWYRQALGQGPEFLTYFNYEAQQDKSGLPNDRFSAERPEGSISTLTIQRTEQRDSAMYRCASSLTGGEQFFGPGTRLTVL.

In its sample, this clonotype was seen a few times. The chain combines TRBV7-2 with TRBJ2-5; tentatively, D is TRBD2 (6 bases). Germline V gene lookup returns CDR1 SGHTA and CDR2 FQGNSA. The CDR3 loop spans 15 amino acids. The ends were cut back, 1 base at V and 3 bases at J, with 12 bases in the middle. The CDR3 bases are TGTGCCAGCAGCTTAGTGTCTTGGGGGGAAGAGACCCAGTACTTC. Protein: CASSLVSWGEETQYF.

The J gene is TRBJ2-3, the V gene TRBV7-6; D is unresolved. This CDR3 region has 13 residues. The germline V gene has CDR1 SGHVS and CDR2 FNYEAQ. V lost 2 bases and J 5 bases, leaving 8 bases between the germline ends. Written as DNA, the CDR3 is TGTGCCAGCAGCTTACAATTACGAGATACGCAGTATTTT. The encoded protein is CASSLQLRDTQYF. Complete variable domain (other parts from reference TRBV7-6 and TRBJ2-3): GAGVSQSPRYKVTKRGQDVALRCDPISGHVSLYWYRQALGQGPEFLTYFNYEAQQDKSGLPNDRFSAERPEGSISTLTIQRTEQRDSAMYRCASSLQLRDTQYFGPGTRLTVL.

The table lists this clonotype with a few counts. The rearrangement links TRBV4-3 to TRBJ2-7; D is perhaps TRBD1 or TRBD2 (5 bases each). The CDR3 consists of 15 residues. The germline V gene encodes CDR1 LGHNA and CDR2 YSLEER. Trimming cost V 2 bases and J 7 bases, with 18 bases left between them. CDR3 nucleotide sequence: TGCGCCAGCAGCCAAAGATGGGGGACCCCGATTGAGCAGTACTTC. Amino acids: CASSQRWGTPIEQYF.

This clonotype has more than one count but fewer than ten. This rearrangement joins TRBV10-3 to TRBJ2-5; possibly TRBD2 for D (6 bases). From germline, CDR1 is ENHRY and CDR2 SYGVKD. This CDR3 is built from 13 residues. Trimming removed 6 bases from V and 5 bases from J, with 13 bases in between. The CDR3 reads CAIRGGAAETQYF. The CDR3 coding sequence is TGTGCCATCAGGGGCGGGGCTGCGGAGACCCAGTACTTC.

This clonotype was seen a few times. This chain links TRBV7-9 with TRBJ2-7, with TRBD1 matching over 8 bases. J was trimmed by 3 bases and V by 5 bases; bases with no gene match: 6. Germline CDR1 is SEHNR and CDR2 is FQNEAQ (reference sequence). This CDR3 is 14 amino acids long. The CDR3 spells CASSPKDRVYEQYF. The CDR3, as DNA: TGTGCCAGCAGCCCCAAGGACAGGGTCTACGAGCAGTACTTC.

For the CDR3, the DNA is TGTGCCAGCAGCAGGGTTAAGAATGAGCAGTTCTTC. Translated: CASSRVKNEQFF. The chain employs TRBV27 and TRBJ2-1; possible D gene TRBD1, 5 bases. Germline CDR1 and CDR2: MNHEY and SMNVEV (reference sequence). V gave up 6 bases and J gave up 7 bases, with 10 bases separating them. There are 12 residues in the CDR3.

This CDR3 is CASSLYNRGETQYF. The CDR3 nucleotides read TGTGCCAGCAGTTTATATAACAGGGGAGAGACCCAGTACTTC. The rearrangement joins TRBV27 to TRBJ2-5; 7 positions match TRBD1. This CDR3 spans 14 amino acids. Germline V lookup: CDR1 MNHEY, CDR2 SMNVEV (reference sequence). J gave up 4 bases and V 1 base, and 3 bases lay outside the gene matches.

This clonotype was seen a handful of times. The genes are TRBV20-1 and TRBJ2-7; 10 bases match TRBD1. The CDR3 length is 14 residues. The germline V gene encodes CDR1 DFQATT and CDR2 SNEGSKA (reference sequence). Unmatched junction bases numbered 8, after V lost 3 bases and J lost 6 bases. The CDR3 loop reads CSARRTGGIAEQYF. CDR3 DNA: TGCAGTGCTAGGAGGACAGGGGGTATCGCCGAGCAGTACTTC.

The rearrangement joins TRBV6-5 to TRBJ2-5; TRBD1 matches at 8 bases. CDR1 is MNHEY and CDR2 is SVGAGI in the germline V gene. This CDR3 region has 16 residues. The V segment lost 3 bases and the J segment 5 bases; nucleotides outside the gene matches: 11. CDR3 sequence (DNA): TGTGCCAGCAGTTATACAGGGGGTAGCGGCGCGGAGACCCAGTACTTC. Amino acid sequence: CASSYTGGSGAETQYF.

This clonotype has more than one count but fewer than ten. This rearrangement joins TRBV7-2 to TRBJ2-5, with 10 bases matching TRBD2. The V segment lost 3 bases and the J segment 4 bases; nucleotides outside the gene matches: 8. The CDR3 contains 16 residues. CDR1 and CDR2 from the germline V gene are SGHTA and FQGNSA. The CDR3 DNA reads as TGTGCCAGCAGCTTCCAGCGGGAGGGCCCACGAGAGACCCAGTACTTC. It yields the protein CASSFQREGPRETQYF.

This clonotype was counted a few times. This chain connects TRBV20-1 to TRBJ1-5; no firm D call. V lost 6 bases and J lost 3, with 15 bases in between. The length of the CDR3 is 14 residues. The germline V gene has CDR1 DFQATT and CDR2 SNEGSKA (reference sequence). The CDR3 DNA reads as TGCAGTGCCGGAAGGTCCCTGGACAATCAGCCCCAGCATTTT. It is translated as CSAGRSLDNQPQHF.

This clonotype was seen at least ten times. The V gene is TRBV4-3, the J gene TRBJ2-4; D perhaps matches TRBD1 (6 bases). Germline V gene lookup returns CDR1 LGHNA and CDR2 YSLEER. The CDR3 is made up of 14 amino acids. V lost 2 bases and J 6 bases, leaving 11 bases between the germline ends. CDR3 DNA sequence: TGCGCCAGCAGCCAAAAATTACAGGGAAACATTCAGTACTTC. Its protein product is CASSQKLQGNIQYF.

CDR3 sequence (DNA): TGTGCCAGCAGTACAAGACTAGCGGGAGTTTGGGAGACCCAGTACTTC. This codes for CASSTRLAGVWETQYF. J is TRBJ2-5 and V is TRBV6-1; 12 bases agree with TRBD2. Germline CDR1 and CDR2: MNHNS and SASEGT. V lost 5 bases and J lost 5; bases outside the gene matches: 9. The CDR3 is 16 amino acids.

The gene calls are TRBV28 and TRBJ2-1; TRBD2 aligns across 11 bases. The CDR3 consists of 16 residues. Trimming removed 5 bases from V and 8 bases from J; junction bases left unmatched: 11. Per germline, CDR1 MDHEN and CDR2 SYDVKM. DNA of the CDR3: TGTGCCAGCAGTATTAGCGGGAGGGCCCCAGTCCATGAGCAGTTCTTC. Its protein is CASSISGRAPVHEQFF.

This clonotype appeared many times. The rearrangement joins TRBV3-1 to TRBJ2-1; no clear D gene. V was clipped by 4 bases and J by 10 bases, with 11 bases between them. The germline gives CDR1 LGHDT, CDR2 YNNKEL (reference sequence). CDR3 length equals 12 residues. CDR3 nucleotide sequence: TGTGCCAGCAGCCTCCAGGTCACCGAGCAGTTCTTC. Encoded protein: CASSLQVTEQFF.